This is a list of T cell receptor beta chains from one sample in a study of blood T cell repertoires in COVID-19. Here immunoSEQ multiplex PCR was the method, and the copy in TCRdb shows in-frame clones only, minus some. The sample shows some 330,000 clones, 80% to 95% of them seen only once. Sample: PBMCs or T cells enriched from blood (not recorded which). These receptor sequences come from a woman younger than 45 who had recovered from COVID-19. Both conserved end residues are part of each CDR3. The D gene is left open where the match is weak. Clone size, where shown, is once, few, many, or a class for clones that have expanded.

V: TRBV3-1/TRBV3-2
J: TRBJ1-3
D: NA
size: NA
DNA: TGTGCCAGCAGCCAATGGGGGGGAACCTCTGGAAACACCATATATTTT
CDR3: CASSQWGGTSGNTIYF

V: TRBV4-1
J: TRBJ2-4
D: NA
size: NA
DNA: TGCGCCAGCAGCCAAGCTCGACTAGGGGTCCTAGCCAAAAACATTCAGTACTTC
CDR3: CASSQARLGVLAKNIQYF

V: TRBV5-6
J: TRBJ2-1
D: NA
size: once
DNA: TGTGCCAGCAGCTCAGGGGTGGATGAGCAGTTCTTC
CDR3: CASSSGVDEQFF

V: TRBV5-6
J: TRBJ2-1
D: TRBD2
size: NA
DNA: TGTGCCAGCAGCTTGAGAAGAGGGAGGGGCGAGTCCTACAATGAGCAGTTCTTC
CDR3: CASSLRRGRGESYNEQFF

V: TRBV27
J: TRBJ2-7
D: TRBD1
size: NA
DNA: TGTGCCAGCAGTTTTCACCTGGGACAGGGCGGCGACGAGCAGTACTTC
CDR3: CASSFHLGQGGDEQYF

V: TRBV5-4
J: TRBJ2-3
D: TRBD2
size: NA
DNA: TGTGCCAGCAGCCCCCGGACTAGTAGTTCAGATACGCAGTATTTT
CDR3: CASSPRTSSSDTQYF

V: TRBV6-5
J: TRBJ1-2
D: TRBD1
size: NA
DNA: TGTGCCAGCAGACAGGGGGATCGGTATGGCTACACCTTC
CDR3: CASRQGDRYGYTF

V: TRBV29-1
J: TRBJ2-7
D: NA
size: NA
DNA: TGCAGCGTGTTAGGGACACTGTACGAGCAGTACTTC
CDR3: CSVLGTLYEQYF

V: TRBV2
J: TRBJ1-2
D: NA
size: NA
DNA: TGTGCCAGCAGTCGAATTCAGGGGCTTGCTGGCTACACCTTC
CDR3: CASSRIQGLAGYTF

V: TRBV5-1
J: TRBJ1-3
D: TRBD1
size: NA
DNA: TGCGCCAGCAGCTCAGGGGGACAGGAAGGAAACACCATATATTTT
CDR3: CASSSGGQEGNTIYF

V: TRBV7-7
J: TRBJ2-5
D: NA
size: NA
DNA: TGTGCTAGCAGCCGCGGGGTCGCAGAGACCCAGTACTTC
CDR3: CASSRGVAETQYF

V: TRBV4-2
J: TRBJ1-3
D: TRBD1
size: NA
DNA: TGTGCCAGCAGCCTGCTCCTGACAGGGAGCTCTGGAAACACCATATATTTT
CDR3: CASSLLLTGSSGNTIYF

V: TRBV5-1
J: TRBJ2-5
D: TRBD1
size: NA
DNA: TGCGCCAGCAGCTCGACAGGGCAAGAGACCCAGTACTTC
CDR3: CASSSTGQETQYF

V: TRBV11-3
J: TRBJ2-5
D: NA
size: NA
DNA: TGTGCCAGCAGCTTAATTGAGCCTAGCGTTTCGTCCCAAGAGACCCAGTACTTC
CDR3: CASSLIEPSVSSQETQYF

V: TRBV2
J: TRBJ2-1
D: TRBD2
size: NA
DNA: TGTGCCAGCAGTTTTCGACTAGCGGGGGCCTACAATGAGCAGTTCTTC
CDR3: CASSFRLAGAYNEQFF

V: TRBV7-2
J: TRBJ2-1
D: TRBD2
size: NA
DNA: TGTGCCAGCAGCCACCGACTAGCGGGGGACAATGAGCAGTTCTTC
CDR3: CASSHRLAGDNEQFF

V: TRBV19
J: TRBJ1-1
D: NA
size: once
DNA: TGTGCCAGTAGTATGGGGGGAACCGACCCTGAAGCTTTCTTT
CDR3: CASSMGGTDPEAFF

V: TRBV6-2/TRBV6-3
J: TRBJ2-7
D: TRBD2
size: once
DNA: TGTGCCAGCAGTTACTCGACCCGACTAGCGGGCCCCTACGAGCAGTACTTC
CDR3: CASSYSTRLAGPYEQYF

V: TRBV28
J: TRBJ2-7
D: TRBD2
size: NA
DNA: TGTGCCAGCAGTCTAATCGGGACTAGCGCCTACGAGCAGTACTTC
CDR3: CASSLIGTSAYEQYF

V: TRBV9
J: TRBJ1-2
D: NA
size: NA
DNA: TGTGCCAGCAGCGTAGGTCAGGGGAGTGGCTACACCTTC
CDR3: CASSVGQGSGYTF

V: TRBV6-4
J: TRBJ2-3
D: TRBD1
size: NA
DNA: TGTGCCAGCAGTGAATCGGGACAGGGGACAGATACGCAGTATTTT
CDR3: CASSESGQGTDTQYF

V: TRBV5-1
J: TRBJ1-2
D: TRBD1
size: NA
DNA: TGCGCCAGCAGCCCATCGGGACAGGAGCACTATGGCTACACCTTC
CDR3: CASSPSGQEHYGYTF

V: TRBV7-3
J: TRBJ2-7
D: NA
size: few
DNA: TGTGCCAGCAGCATAAGTATTACAGGCCTTGGAGAGCAGTACTTC
CDR3: CASSISITGLGEQYF

V: TRBV7-9
J: TRBJ2-6
D: TRBD1
size: NA
DNA: TGTGCCAGCGGTCGGGACAGGTGGCTCTCTGGGGCCAACGTCCTGACTTTC
CDR3: CASGRDRWLSGANVLTF

V: TRBV11-2
J: TRBJ2-3
D: TRBD1
size: NA
DNA: TGTGCCAGCAGCTCCCGACAGGGCCGGACAGATACGCAGTATTTT
CDR3: CASSSRQGRTDTQYF

V: TRBV19
J: TRBJ1-4
D: TRBD1
size: NA
DNA: TGTGCCAGTAGTATCACAGGGGTTGAAAAACTGTTTTTT
CDR3: CASSITGVEKLFF

V: TRBV7-2
J: TRBJ1-5
D: NA
size: NA
DNA: TGTGCCAGCAGTCCTGGGCCCTACGGAATGGAGCCCCAGCATTTT
CDR3: CASSPGPYGMEPQHF

V: TRBV6-2/TRBV6-3
J: TRBJ1-5
D: NA
size: NA
DNA: TGTGCCAGCAGTTACTCACGCAGGGGATCCAATCAGCCCCAGCATTTT
CDR3: CASSYSRRGSNQPQHF

V: TRBV5-8
J: TRBJ1-2
D: NA
size: NA
DNA: TGTGCCAGCAGATCAACCGGACAAGCAAGGGACTACACCTTC
CDR3: CASRSTGQARDYTF

V: TRBV18
J: TRBJ2-5
D: NA
size: once
DNA: TGTGCCAGCTCACCTTTCGGGAGTGAGACCCAGTACTTC
CDR3: CASSPFGSETQYF

V: TRBV5-1
J: TRBJ2-1
D: NA
size: NA
DNA: TGCGCCACCAGGCGGGGCGTGGGTAATGAGCAGTTCTTC
CDR3: CATRRGVGNEQFF

V: TRBV6-2/TRBV6-3
J: TRBJ2-6
D: TRBD2
size: NA
DNA: TGTGCCAGCAGTTACCAAGCGGGAGGGCCCTACCTCTCTGGGGCCAACGTCCTGACTTTC
CDR3: CASSYQAGGPYLSGANVLTF

V: TRBV19
J: TRBJ2-7
D: NA
size: NA
DNA: TGTGCCAGTAGTATAGTGGGGGAGGCCCTCTTCGAGCAGTACTTC
CDR3: CASSIVGEALFEQYF

V: TRBV6-2/TRBV6-3
J: TRBJ2-1
D: TRBD1
size: NA
DNA: TGTGCCAGCAGCTTACAACAACTCCGGGACAGGGTCAATGAGCAGTTCTTC
CDR3: CASSLQQLRDRVNEQFF

V: TRBV5-4
J: TRBJ2-7
D: TRBD2
size: NA
DNA: TGTGCCAGCAGCTTGGGACTAGCGGGCGAGCAGTACTTC
CDR3: CASSLGLAGEQYF

V: TRBV28
J: TRBJ1-6
D: NA
size: NA
DNA: TGTGCCAGCAGGGAAGACAGTACCATAAGGGCCTCCTATAATTCACCCCTCCACTTT
CDR3: CASREDSTIRASYNSPLHF

V: TRBV28
J: TRBJ1-4
D: TRBD1
size: NA
DNA: TGTGCCAGCAGTGGGACAGGGGGACCTGAAAAACTGTTTTTT
CDR3: CASSGTGGPEKLFF

V: TRBV9
J: TRBJ2-1
D: NA
size: NA
DNA: TGTGCCAGCAGCGTAAGCACCCCCGGTGAGCAGTTCTTC
CDR3: CASSVSTPGEQFF

V: TRBV27
J: TRBJ2-1
D: TRBD2
size: NA
DNA: TGTGCCAGCACTTGGACTAGCGGGAGGGGATCCTACAATGAGCAGTTCTTC
CDR3: CASTWTSGRGSYNEQFF

V: TRBV29-1
J: TRBJ2-7
D: NA
size: NA
DNA: TGCAGCGTCCGACAGTCCTACGAGCAGTACTTC
CDR3: CSVRQSYEQYF